The 28 T cell receptor beta chains below were found in one sample sequenced in a study of blood T cells in healthy people across ages. Together with a sample-barcoded 5' primer, a J-beta primer mix was included in a second PCR lasting about 6 to 12 cycles. TCRdb passed the 5' RACE reads through MiXCR, listing each CDR3 protein once. The table lists 800,000 or so distinct CDR3 sequences, around 25% of them singletons. These data were likewise used in another study, on T cells of mothers and their children.

The sequenced material came from blood. These receptors were taken from a boy younger than 18 in good health.

This clonotype came up a few times. V is TRBV6-5 and J is TRBJ2-5; TRBD1 is a possible D gene (6 bases). Near its end, the DNA agrees better with TRBJ2-7, so the J call may be wrong. Germline CDR1 MNHEY, CDR2 SVGAGI. The CDR3 is 14 amino acids. The CDR3 loop is CASRDTGLGYEQYF. In DNA form, the CDR3 reads TGTGCCAGCAGGGATACAGGGTTGGGCTACGAGCAGTACTTC.

This clonotype appeared many times. The chain is built from TRBV20-1 and TRBJ2-1, with D perhaps matching TRBD1 or TRBD2 (5 bases each). Germline V gene sequence: CDR1 DFQATT, CDR2 SNEGSKA (reference sequence). V lost 6 bases to trimming and J lost 8 bases, with 20 bases between them. This CDR3 contains 14 residues. The CDR3 DNA reads TGCAGTGCGCCCGGGACCCTGCGTGGCGATGAGCAGTTCTTC. The encoded protein is CSAPGTLRGDEQFF.

This clonotype was seen more than once but under ten times. V and J are TRBV4-3 and TRBJ1-1; D ambiguous. Germline V gene lookup returns CDR1 LGHNA and CDR2 YSLEER. The CDR3 length is 14 residues. The ends were cut back, 2 bases at V and 4 bases at J, with 11 bases in the middle. The CDR3 coding sequence is TGCGCCAGCAGCCAACGGCGACTGACCACTGAAGCTTTCTTT. It specifies CASSQRRLTTEAFF.

This clonotype was counted between two and nine times. This chain uses TRBV20-1 with TRBJ2-5; maybe TRBD1 (6 bases). V was trimmed by 1 base and J by 5 bases, leaving 14 bases between them. This CDR3 has 14 amino acids. Germline-derived CDR1 and CDR2 are DFQATT and SNEGSKA (reference sequence). CDR3 sequence: CSARGEQGRETQYF. DNA of the CDR3: TGCAGTGCTAGAGGTGAACAGGGCCGGGAGACCCAGTACTTC.

This clonotype came up once. The rearrangement links TRBV20-1 to TRBJ2-5; 8 bases map to TRBD2. Trimming cost V 4 bases and J 5 bases; bases outside gene matches: 9. Germline V lookup: CDR1 DFQATT, CDR2 SNEGSKA (reference sequence). This CDR3 region has 14 residues. Here the CDR3 DNA reads TGCAGTGCTACCCCAGCGGGGGCTTACGAGACCCAGTACTTC. Encoded protein: CSATPAGAYETQYF.

This sequence joins TRBV5-5 and TRBJ2-7; the D is unclear. CDR1 is SGHKS, CDR2 YYEKEE, per germline (reference sequence). The length of the CDR3 is 14 residues. V lost 0 bases and J 2 bases, leaving 9 bases between the germline ends. The CDR3 nucleotides are TGTGCCAGCAGCTTGGTGACTGCAGCCTACGAGCAGTACTTC. Protein: CASSLVTAAYEQYF.

This chain connects TRBV4-2 to TRBJ2-1, with TRBD1 matching 8 bases. The J call may be mistaken, given a closer DNA end match to TRBJ2-7. The germline V gene has CDR1 LGHNA and CDR2 YNFKEQ. CDR3 length equals 16 residues. The CDR3 nucleotides are TGTGCCAGCAGCCAAGAGACCCCGACAGGGGTCTACGAGCAGTACTTC. This translates into CASSQETPTGVYEQYF.

V usage is TRBV7-9 and J usage is TRBJ2-3, with a weak D call TRBD1 (6 bases). The CDR3 has 18 amino acids. Germline CDR1 SEHNR, CDR2 FQNEAQ (reference sequence). Trimming removed 3 bases from V and 1 base from J, with 20 bases in between. The CDR3 nucleotides are TGTGCCAGCAGCTTTGGGGAGACAGGACCAGCTGGCACAGATACGCAGTATTTT. This sequence encodes CASSFGETGPAGTDTQYF. Full variable domain (missing parts from reference TRBV7-9 and TRBJ2-3): DTGVSQNPRHKITKRGQNVTFRCDPISEHNRLYWYRQTLGQGPEFLTYFQNEAQLEKSRLLSDRFSAERPKGSFSTLEIQRTEQGDSAMYLCASSFGETGPAGTDTQYFGPGTRLTVL.

This chain uses TRBV3-1 with TRBJ2-1; weak D call: TRBD2 (7 bases). In germline, CDR1 is LGHDT, CDR2 YNNKEL (reference sequence). This CDR3 has 16 residues. Trimming stripped 1 base from V and 3 bases from J, with 13 bases between. In DNA form, the CDR3 reads TGTGCCAGCAGCCAAGTAGGGGGGGGAAACTACAATGAGCAGTTCTTC. Translation gives CASSQVGGGNYNEQFF.

This clonotype was recorded a few times. The gene calls are TRBV12-3 or TRBV12-4 and TRBJ1-5; a weak D match, TRBD1 (6 bases). Trimming took 5 bases from V and 9 from J, leaving 20 bases between them. The CDR3 covers 15 residues. The CDR3 reads CASSPSGGRMLPQHF. The CDR3 nucleotides are TGTGCCAGCAGTCCATCGGGGGGCCGAATGCTGCCCCAGCATTTT.

This rearrangement joins TRBV11-3 to TRBJ2-2, with TRBD1 as a possible D gene (6 bases). The CDR3 runs 17 residues. V gave up 5 bases and J gave up 5 bases, with 21 bases separating them. The germline V gene encodes CDR1 SGHNT and CDR2 YENEEA. CDR3 loop: CASSPYYSGGRTGELFF. The CDR3 nucleotides are TGTGCCAGCAGCCCCTACTATTCTGGGGGCAGGACCGGGGAGCTGTTTTTT.

This clonotype was detected only a few times. The V gene is TRBV6-2 or TRBV6-3, the J gene TRBJ2-5; D might be TRBD2 (5 bases). The V gene lost 5 bases and the J gene lost 5 bases, with 15 bases spanning the gap. The CDR3 consists of 14 residues. Germline V CDR1 and CDR2: MNHEY, SVGEGT. In DNA, the CDR3 is TGTGCCAGCAGTGGGAGAGGCTACGGCGAGACCCAGTACTTC. This translates into CASSGRGYGETQYF.

This clonotype was seen a handful of times. The chain has TRBV2 and TRBJ2-5; D may match TRBD1 or TRBD2 (6 bases each). The CDR3 runs to 13 residues. Germline assignment: CDR1 SNHLY and CDR2 FYNNEI. V lost 7 bases and J lost 5, with 14 bases in between. CDR3 bases: TGTGCCAGCAATCGAGGGGGACTTGAGACCCAGTACTTC. This translates into CASNRGGLETQYF.

The chain carries TRBV20-1 and TRBJ2-3; possibly TRBD2 for D (6 bases). This CDR3 has 16 amino acids. Germline-derived CDR1 and CDR2 are DFQATT and SNEGSKA (reference sequence). V lost 0 bases and J 3 bases, leaving 16 bases between the germline ends. The CDR3 nucleotides are TGCAGTGCTAGAGATGGAGGAGGGGTTGGGACAGATACGCAGTATTTT. Translated, it gives CSARDGGGVGTDTQYF.

In its sample, this clonotype was seen a few times. The chain couples TRBV27 to TRBJ2-5; 16 bases align to TRBD2. The CDR3 is 19 amino acids. Germline-derived CDR1 and CDR2 are MNHEY and SMNVEV (reference sequence). V was clipped by 4 bases and J by 10 bases; unmatched bases: 18. The CDR3 region is CASSSEGLAGGPLSENQYF. The CDR3 DNA reads as TGTGCCAGCAGTTCTGAGGGACTAGCGGGAGGGCCGTTATCGGAAAACCAGTACTTC.

The rearrangement links TRBV13 to TRBJ1-3, with unresolved D. Germline values: CDR1 PRHDT, CDR2 FYEKMQ (reference sequence). This CDR3 spans 15 amino acids. Trimming left V 0 bases short and J 5 bases short, with 11 bases between. As DNA, the CDR3 is TGTGCCAGCAGCTTAGGCCTCGACCCACGAAACACCATATATTTT. It yields the protein CASSLGLDPRNTIYF.

This clonotype appeared a single time. V and J are TRBV5-1 and TRBJ1-2; TRBD1 agrees at 7 bases. Germline lookup yields CDR1 SGHRS and CDR2 YFSETQ. CDR3 length: 17 amino acids. V shed 4 bases, J shed 6 bases, and the junction held 18 bases outside the gene matches. In DNA, the CDR3 is TGCGCCAGCAGCGCTCAAACCAGGGGGGATCGGGTCGATGGCTACACCTTC. Translating it yields CASSAQTRGDRVDGYTF. The whole variable domain, filled in from reference TRBV5-1 and TRBJ1-2, reads KAGVTQTPRYLIKTRGQQVTLSCSPISGHRSVSWYQQTPGQGLQFLFEYFSETQRNKGNFPGRFSGRQFSNSRSEMNVSTLELGDSALYLCASSAQTRGDRVDGYTFGSGTRLTVV.

V usage is TRBV7-6 and J usage is TRBJ2-1; D is unresolved. The CDR3 runs 13 residues. Germline V CDR1 and CDR2: SGHVS, FNYEAQ. Trimming left V 1 base short and J 3 bases short, with 4 bases between. This CDR3 is CASSLDDYNEQFF. The CDR3, as DNA: TGTGCCAGCAGCTTAGATGACTACAATGAGCAGTTCTTC.

CDR3 protein: CASSLRLMEETQYF. CDR3 DNA sequence: TGTGCCAGCAGCTTACGGTTAATGGAAGAGACCCAGTACTTC. The J gene is TRBJ2-5, the V gene TRBV7-9, with D unclear. Germline V gene lookup returns CDR1 SEHNR and CDR2 FQNEAQ (reference sequence). The length of the CDR3 is 14 residues. The germline V and J ends were trimmed by 2 bases and 3 bases, with 10 bases remaining between them.

The chain links TRBV6-2 or TRBV6-3 to TRBJ1-1; D remains unclear. The ends were cut back, 5 bases at V and 2 bases at J, with 9 bases in the middle. Looked up from germline, CDR1 is MNHEY and CDR2 is SVGEGT. The length of the CDR3 is 13 residues. The CDR3: CASSLPINTEAFF. Written as DNA, the CDR3 is TGTGCCAGCAGTCTCCCGATCAACACTGAAGCTTTCTTT.

This clonotype has just a few counts. The chain joins TRBV5-8 to TRBJ2-1; TRBD2 agrees at 7 bases. With 7 bases clipped from V and 4 bases from J, the junction kept 8 bases outside the gene matches. CDR1 and CDR2 from the germline V gene are SGHTS and YDEGEE. This CDR3 is built from 14 residues. The CDR3 reads CASGFVAGYNEQFF. The DNA of the CDR3 is TGTGCCAGCGGTTTCGTAGCGGGTTACAATGAGCAGTTCTTC.

This rearrangement joins TRBV12-3 or TRBV12-4 to TRBJ1-1; D is possibly TRBD1 (6 bases). The CDR3 has 14 amino acids. Between the trimmed V and J ends, which lost 7 bases and 4 bases, there was a span of 16 bases. CDR3 region: CASTRGGASTEAFF. As DNA, the CDR3 is TGTGCCAGCACACGAGGGGGAGCGAGCACTGAAGCTTTCTTT.

The chain couples TRBV14 to TRBJ2-1; D uncertain. Germline CDR1 SGHDN, CDR2 FVKESK. Trimming took off 4 bases at V and 2 bases at J, with 18 bases between the two ends. The CDR3 is 17 amino acids. CDR3 in amino acids: CASSPPFGTGPYNEQFF. The CDR3 nucleotides read TGTGCCAGCAGCCCCCCCTTCGGAACCGGACCCTACAATGAGCAGTTCTTC.

This chain links TRBV18 with TRBJ2-7; D may be TRBD1 (7 bases). Germline-derived CDR1 and CDR2 are KGHSH and LQKENI. This CDR3 has 15 residues. With 1 base removed from V and 0 bases from J, the gap between germline ends came to 10 bases. The CDR3 region has the DNA TGTGCCAGCTCACCACGGAGGGACAGCTCCTACGAGCAGTACTTC. Translating it yields CASSPRRDSSYEQYF. Combining the CDR3 with reference TRBV18 and TRBJ2-7 gives the whole variable domain NAGVMQNPRHLVRRRGQEARLRCSPMKGHSHVYWYRQLPEEGLKFMVYLQKENIIDESGMPKERFSAEFPKEGPSILRIQQVVRGDSAAYFCASSPRRDSSYEQYFGPGTRLTVT.

As regards this clonotype: This CDR3 is missing its conserved last phenylalanine or tryptophan, likely due to a read error. The chain employs TRBV7-2 and TRBJ1-6; 8 bases agree with TRBD1. The junction had 12 bases not matched to a gene; V was cut back by 5 bases and J by 6 bases. CDR3 size: 17 residues. Germline values: CDR1 SGHTA, CDR2 FQGNSA. The CDR3 protein is CASSEGQGVPTNSPLHL. The CDR3 region has the DNA TGTGCCAGCAGCGAAGGACAGGGAGTCCCGACTAATTCACCCCTCCACCTT.

This clonotype has just a few counts. The V and J genes are TRBV5-1 and TRBJ2-2, with 8 bases matching TRBD1. The germline V gene encodes CDR1 SGHRS and CDR2 YFSETQ. V gave up 2 bases and J gave up 6 bases; unmatched junction bases: 6. The CDR3 contains 15 residues. The CDR3, as DNA: TGCGCCAGCAGCTTTGCCGGACAGGGATCCGGGGAGCTGTTTTTT. Residues: CASSFAGQGSGELFF.

This clonotype has a handful of counts. This chain connects TRBV7-3 to TRBJ2-7; 8 nucleotides line up with TRBD1. This CDR3 has 14 residues. The V segment lost 4 bases and the J segment 4 bases; nucleotides outside the gene matches: 6. Germline CDR1 SGHTA, CDR2 FQGTGA. The CDR3 bases are TGTGCCAGCAGCTCGGGACAGGTTTTTTACGAGCAGTACTTC. This encodes CASSSGQVFYEQYF.

V usage is TRBV6-5 and J usage is TRBJ2-5; 14 bases match TRBD2. The ends lost 2 bases at V and 5 bases at J; junction bases unmatched: 7. Germline lookup yields CDR1 MNHEY and CDR2 SVGAGI. The CDR3 loop spans 17 amino acids. The CDR3 sequence: CASSYPGLAGGGETQYF. Here the CDR3 DNA reads TGTGCCAGCAGTTACCCCGGACTAGCGGGAGGTGGCGAGACCCAGTACTTC.